The clone carrying this T cell receptor beta chain was detected a few times. The antigen remains undetermined. Primers used in a second PCR of about 7 to 11 cycles were a sample-barcoded 5' primer and a J-beta primer mix. A template-switch adaptor that had 12 random nucleotides put a tag on each cDNA molecule. One entry per CDR3 protein, called by TCRdb with MiXCR from the 5' RACE reads. The sample contains roughly 680,000 distinct CDR3 sequences, more than 45% of which appear only once. This specimen comes from a study of blood T cells in healthy people across ages. General study findings and limits: One million T cells yielded diversity estimates that were considered underestimates.

V lost 3 bases, J lost 0 bases, and 11 bases lay in between. The CDR3 length is 16 residues. The sample taken for sequencing was blood. This chain connects TRBV12-3 or TRBV12-4 to TRBJ1-4; D remains ambiguous. The sequence was obtained from a woman of 80 years or more in good health. DNA of the CDR3: TGTGCCAGCAGTTTCCGCCAAGGGCCAACTAATGAAAAACTGTTTTTT. It specifies CASSFRQGPTNEKLFF.